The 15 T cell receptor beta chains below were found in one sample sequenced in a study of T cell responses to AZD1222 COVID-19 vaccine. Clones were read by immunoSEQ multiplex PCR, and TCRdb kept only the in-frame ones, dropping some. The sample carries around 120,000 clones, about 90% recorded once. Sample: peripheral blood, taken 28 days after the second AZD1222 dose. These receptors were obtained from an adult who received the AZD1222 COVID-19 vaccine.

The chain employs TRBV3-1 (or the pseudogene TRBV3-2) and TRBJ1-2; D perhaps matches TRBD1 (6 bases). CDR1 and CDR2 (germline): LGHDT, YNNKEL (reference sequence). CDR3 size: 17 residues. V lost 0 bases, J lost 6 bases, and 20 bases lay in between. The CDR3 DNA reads TGTGCCAGCAGCCAAGATGAGAATGGGGGGCGCTTAAATGGCTACACCTTC. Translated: CASSQDENGGRLNGYTF.

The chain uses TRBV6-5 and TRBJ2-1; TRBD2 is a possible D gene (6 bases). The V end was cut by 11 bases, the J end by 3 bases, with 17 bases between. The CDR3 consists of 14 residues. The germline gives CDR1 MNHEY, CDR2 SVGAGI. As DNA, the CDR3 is TGTGCCTCACGGGCCGGGAGAATCTACAATGAGCAGTTCTTC. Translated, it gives CASRAGRIYNEQFF.

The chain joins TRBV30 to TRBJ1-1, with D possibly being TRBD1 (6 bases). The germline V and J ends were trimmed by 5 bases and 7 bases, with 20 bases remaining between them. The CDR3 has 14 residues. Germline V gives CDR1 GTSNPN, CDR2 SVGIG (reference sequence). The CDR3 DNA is TGTGCCTGGGGAGGGGGGAACGGAAAAGTTGAAGCTTTCTTT. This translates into CAWGGGNGKVEAFF.

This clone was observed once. The CDR3 here is CASSQAGTGNYNEQFF. The CDR3 DNA follows: TGTGCCAGCAGCCAAGCCGGGACAGGGAACTACAATGAGCAGTTCTTC. The chain joins TRBV4-2 to TRBJ2-1, with TRBD1 matching 9 bases. The V gene's germline CDR1 is LGHNA and CDR2 YNFKEQ. Germline trimming cut 1 base from V and 3 bases from J; bases unmatched to any gene: 4. CDR3 size: 16 residues.

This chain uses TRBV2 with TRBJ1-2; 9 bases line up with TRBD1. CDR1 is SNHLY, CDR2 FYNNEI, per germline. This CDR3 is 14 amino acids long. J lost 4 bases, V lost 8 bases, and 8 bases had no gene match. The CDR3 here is CASGVQGAGYGYTF. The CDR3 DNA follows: TGTGCCAGCGGGGTACAGGGGGCTGGCTATGGCTACACCTTC.

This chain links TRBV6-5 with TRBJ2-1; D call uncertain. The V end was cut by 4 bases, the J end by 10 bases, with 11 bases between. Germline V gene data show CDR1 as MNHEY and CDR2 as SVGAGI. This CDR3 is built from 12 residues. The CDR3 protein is CASSSTSREQFF. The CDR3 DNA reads TGTGCCAGCAGTTCTACGAGCCGGGAGCAGTTCTTC.

CDR3 in amino acids: CASSFAGVGNQPQHF. The CDR3 DNA sequence: TGTGCCAGCAGTTTTGCGGGTGTTGGCAATCAGCCCCAGCATTTT. The chain combines TRBV28 with TRBJ1-5; no firm D call. This CDR3 spans 15 amino acids. The ends were cut back, 3 bases at V and 2 bases at J, with 11 bases in the middle. CDR1 and CDR2 (germline): MDHEN, SYDVKM.

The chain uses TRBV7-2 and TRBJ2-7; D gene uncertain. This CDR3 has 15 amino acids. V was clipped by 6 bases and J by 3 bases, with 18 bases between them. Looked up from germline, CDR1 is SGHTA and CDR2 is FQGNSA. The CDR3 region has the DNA TGTGCCAGCAGTCCTCCCCGGCAGGTACTCTACGAGCAGTACTTC. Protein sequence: CASSPPRQVLYEQYF. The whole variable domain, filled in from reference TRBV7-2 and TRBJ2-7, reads GAGVSQSPSNKVTEKGKDVELRCDPISGHTALYWYRQSLGQGLEFLIYFQGNSAPDKSGLPSDRFSAERTGGSVSTLTIQRTQQEDSAVYLCASSPPRQVLYEQYFGPGTRLTVT.

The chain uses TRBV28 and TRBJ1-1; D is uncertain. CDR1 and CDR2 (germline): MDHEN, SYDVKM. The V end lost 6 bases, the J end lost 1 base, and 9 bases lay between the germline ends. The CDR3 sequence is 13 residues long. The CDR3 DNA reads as TGTGCCAGCAGAGAGGGAGGGAACACTGAAGCTTTCTTT. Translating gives CASREGGNTEAFF.

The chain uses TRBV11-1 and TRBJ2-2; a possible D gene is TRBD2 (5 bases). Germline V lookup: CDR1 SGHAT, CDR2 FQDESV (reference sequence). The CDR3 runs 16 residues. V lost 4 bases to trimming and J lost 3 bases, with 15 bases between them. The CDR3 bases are TGTGCCAGCAGCTCACGATGGCCAGCGGACACCGGGGAGCTGTTTTTT. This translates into CASSSRWPADTGELFF.

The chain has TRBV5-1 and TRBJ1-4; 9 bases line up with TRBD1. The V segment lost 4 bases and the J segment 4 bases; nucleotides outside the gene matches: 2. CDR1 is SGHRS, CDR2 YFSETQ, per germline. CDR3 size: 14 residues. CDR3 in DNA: TGCGCCAGCAGCACAGGGGGCTATAATGAAAAACTGTTTTTT. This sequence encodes CASSTGGYNEKLFF. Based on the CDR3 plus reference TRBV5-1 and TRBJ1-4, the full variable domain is KAGVTQTPRYLIKTRGQQVTLSCSPISGHRSVSWYQQTPGQGLQFLFEYFSETQRNKGNFPGRFSGRQFSNSRSEMNVSTLELGDSALYLCASSTGGYNEKLFFGSGTQLSVL.

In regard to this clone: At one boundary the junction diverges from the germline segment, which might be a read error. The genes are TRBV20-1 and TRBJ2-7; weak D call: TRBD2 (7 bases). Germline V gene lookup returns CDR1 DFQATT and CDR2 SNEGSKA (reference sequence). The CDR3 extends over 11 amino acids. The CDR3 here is CSARTAGRPCF. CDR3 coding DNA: TGCAGTGCTCGGACAGCGGGACGGCCATGCTTC.

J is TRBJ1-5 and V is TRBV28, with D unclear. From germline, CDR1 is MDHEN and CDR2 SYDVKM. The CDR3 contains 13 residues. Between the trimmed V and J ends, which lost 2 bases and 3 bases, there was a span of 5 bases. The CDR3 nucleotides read TGTGCCAGCAGTTTAAGGACCAATCAGCCCCAGCATTTT. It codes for CASSLRTNQPQHF. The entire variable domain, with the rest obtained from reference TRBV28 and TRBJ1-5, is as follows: DVKVTQSSRYLVKRTGEKVFLECVQDMDHENMFWYRQDPGLGLRLIYFSYDVKMKEKGDIPEGYSVSREKKERFSLILESASTNQTSMYLCASSLRTNQPQHFGDGTRLSIL.

The CDR3 reads CASTPGQGTYGYTF. CDR3 coding DNA: TGTGCCAGCACTCCGGGACAGGGGACCTATGGCTACACCTTC. The V and J genes are TRBV6-5 and TRBJ1-2, with TRBD1 identical over 10 bases. From germline, CDR1 is MNHEY and CDR2 SVGAGI. The CDR3 extends over 14 amino acids. With V trimmed by 7 bases and J by 4 bases, 6 bases remained unmatched.

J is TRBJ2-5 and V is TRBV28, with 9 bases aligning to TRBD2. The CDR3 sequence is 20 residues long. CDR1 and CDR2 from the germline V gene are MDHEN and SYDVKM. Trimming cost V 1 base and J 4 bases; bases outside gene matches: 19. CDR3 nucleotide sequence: TGTGCCAGCAGTTTATCCCCAGGGCAGACTAGCGGCTCGATGGGAGAGACCCAGTACTTC. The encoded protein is CASSLSPGQTSGSMGETQYF. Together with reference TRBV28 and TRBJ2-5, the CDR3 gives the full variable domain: DVKVTQSSRYLVKRTGEKVFLECVQDMDHENMFWYRQDPGLGLRLIYFSYDVKMKEKGDIPEGYSVSREKKERFSLILESASTNQTSMYLCASSLSPGQTSGSMGETQYFGPGTRLLVL.